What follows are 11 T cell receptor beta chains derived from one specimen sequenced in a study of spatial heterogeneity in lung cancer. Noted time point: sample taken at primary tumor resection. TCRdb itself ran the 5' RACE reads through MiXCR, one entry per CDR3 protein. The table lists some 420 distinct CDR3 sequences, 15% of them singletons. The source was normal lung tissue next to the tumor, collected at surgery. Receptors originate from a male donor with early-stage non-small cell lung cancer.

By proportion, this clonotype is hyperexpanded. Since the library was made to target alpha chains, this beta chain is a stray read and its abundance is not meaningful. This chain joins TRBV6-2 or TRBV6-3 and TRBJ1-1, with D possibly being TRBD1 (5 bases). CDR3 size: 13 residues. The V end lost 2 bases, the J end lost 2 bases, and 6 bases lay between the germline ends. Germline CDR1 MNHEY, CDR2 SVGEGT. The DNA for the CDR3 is TGTGCCAGCAGTTACCGGGACAACACTGAAGCTTTCTTT. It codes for CASSYRDNTEAFF.

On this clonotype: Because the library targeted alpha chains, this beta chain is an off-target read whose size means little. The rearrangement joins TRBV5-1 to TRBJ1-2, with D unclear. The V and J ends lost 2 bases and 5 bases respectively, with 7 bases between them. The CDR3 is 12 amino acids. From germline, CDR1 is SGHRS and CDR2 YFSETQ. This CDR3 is CASSLGEYGYTF. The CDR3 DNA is TGCGCCAGCAGCTTAGGAGAATATGGCTACACCTTC.

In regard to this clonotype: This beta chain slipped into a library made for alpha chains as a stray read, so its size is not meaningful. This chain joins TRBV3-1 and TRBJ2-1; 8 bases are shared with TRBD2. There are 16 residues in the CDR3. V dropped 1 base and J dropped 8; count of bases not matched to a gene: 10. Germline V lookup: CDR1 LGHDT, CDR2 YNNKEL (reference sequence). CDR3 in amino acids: CASSQVSGSRYDEQFF. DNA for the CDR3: TGTGCCAGCAGCCAAGTAAGCGGGAGCAGGTACGATGAGCAGTTCTTC.

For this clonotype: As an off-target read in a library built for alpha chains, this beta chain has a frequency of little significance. The CDR3 region has the DNA TGTGCCAGCAGTGAGCAGGGGGCGTATTACGAGCAGTACTTC. Translated, it gives CASSEQGAYYEQYF. This chain uses TRBV6-1 with TRBJ2-7, with TRBD1 matching 8 bases. Germline V gene lookup returns CDR1 MNHNS and CDR2 SASEGT. V trimming: 3 bases; J trimming: 4 bases; junction bases outside the gene matches: 5. This CDR3 region has 14 residues.

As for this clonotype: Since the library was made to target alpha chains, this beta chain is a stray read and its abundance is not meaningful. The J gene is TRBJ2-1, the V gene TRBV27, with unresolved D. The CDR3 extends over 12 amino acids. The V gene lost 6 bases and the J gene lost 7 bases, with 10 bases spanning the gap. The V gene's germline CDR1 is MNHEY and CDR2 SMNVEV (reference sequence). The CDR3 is CASRGISNEQFF. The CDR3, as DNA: TGTGCCAGCAGAGGGATTTCTAATGAGCAGTTCTTC.

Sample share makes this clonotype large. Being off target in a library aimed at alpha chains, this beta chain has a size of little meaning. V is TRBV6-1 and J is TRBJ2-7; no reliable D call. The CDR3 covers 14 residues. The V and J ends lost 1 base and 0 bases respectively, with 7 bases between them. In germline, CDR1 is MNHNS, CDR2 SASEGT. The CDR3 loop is CASSEVRSSYEQYF. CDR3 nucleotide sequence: TGTGCCAGCAGTGAAGTAAGGAGCTCCTACGAGCAGTACTTC.

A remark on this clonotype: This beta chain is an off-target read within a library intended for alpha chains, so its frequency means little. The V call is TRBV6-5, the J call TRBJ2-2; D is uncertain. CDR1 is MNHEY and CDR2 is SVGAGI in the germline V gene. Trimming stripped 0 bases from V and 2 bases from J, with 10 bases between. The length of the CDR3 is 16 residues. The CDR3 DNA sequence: TGTGCCAGCAGTTACTCGATGGGTACCAACACCGGGGAGCTGTTTTTT. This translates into CASSYSMGTNTGELFF.

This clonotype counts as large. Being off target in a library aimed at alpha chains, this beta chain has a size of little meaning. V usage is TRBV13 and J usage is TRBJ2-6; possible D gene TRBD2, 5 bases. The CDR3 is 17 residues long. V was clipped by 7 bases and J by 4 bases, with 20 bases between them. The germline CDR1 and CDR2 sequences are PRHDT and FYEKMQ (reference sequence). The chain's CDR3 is CASTKGSSVGGANVLTF. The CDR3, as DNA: TGTGCCAGCACCAAAGGAAGTAGCGTTGGAGGGGCCAACGTCCTGACTTTC.

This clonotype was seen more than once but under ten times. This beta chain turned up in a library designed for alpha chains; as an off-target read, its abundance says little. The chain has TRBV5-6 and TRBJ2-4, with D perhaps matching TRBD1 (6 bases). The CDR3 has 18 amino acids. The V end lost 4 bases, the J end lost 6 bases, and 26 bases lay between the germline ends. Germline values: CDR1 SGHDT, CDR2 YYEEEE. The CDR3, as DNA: TGTGCCAGCAGCCATGGTGCCGGACAGCCCTATTGGGGAAACATTCAGTACTTC. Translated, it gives CASSHGAGQPYWGNIQYF.

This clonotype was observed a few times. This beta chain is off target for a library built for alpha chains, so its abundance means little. The CDR3 DNA is TGTGCCAGCAGTGATCTGGCAGCCCTGGGTGAGCAGTTCTTC. It specifies CASSDLAALGEQFF. The chain carries TRBV27 and TRBJ2-1; D gene unclear. Trimming stripped 5 bases from V and 9 bases from J, with 17 bases between. Germline V gives CDR1 MNHEY, CDR2 SMNVEV (reference sequence). The CDR3 is made up of 14 amino acids.

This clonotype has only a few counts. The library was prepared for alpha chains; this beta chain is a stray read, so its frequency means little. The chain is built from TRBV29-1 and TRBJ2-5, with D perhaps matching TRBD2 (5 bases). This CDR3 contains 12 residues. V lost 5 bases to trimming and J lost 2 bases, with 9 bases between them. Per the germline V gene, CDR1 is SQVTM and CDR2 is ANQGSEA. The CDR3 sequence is CSVQAAQETQYF. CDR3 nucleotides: TGCAGCGTTCAAGCGGCACAAGAGACCCAGTACTTC.